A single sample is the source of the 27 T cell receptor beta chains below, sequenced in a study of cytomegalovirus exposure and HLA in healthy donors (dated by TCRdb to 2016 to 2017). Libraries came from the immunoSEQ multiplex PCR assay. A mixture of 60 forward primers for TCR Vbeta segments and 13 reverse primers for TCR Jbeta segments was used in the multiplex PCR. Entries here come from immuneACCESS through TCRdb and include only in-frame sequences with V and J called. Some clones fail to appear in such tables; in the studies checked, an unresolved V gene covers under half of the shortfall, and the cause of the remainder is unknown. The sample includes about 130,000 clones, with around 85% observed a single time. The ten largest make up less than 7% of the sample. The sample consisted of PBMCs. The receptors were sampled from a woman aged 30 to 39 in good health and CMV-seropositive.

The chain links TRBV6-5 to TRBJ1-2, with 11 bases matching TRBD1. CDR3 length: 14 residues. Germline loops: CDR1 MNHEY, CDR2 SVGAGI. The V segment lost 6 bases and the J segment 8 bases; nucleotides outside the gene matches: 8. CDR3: CASRGQGAPRGYTF. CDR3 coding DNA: TGTGCCAGCAGAGGACAGGGGGCGCCCCGGGGCTACACCTTC.

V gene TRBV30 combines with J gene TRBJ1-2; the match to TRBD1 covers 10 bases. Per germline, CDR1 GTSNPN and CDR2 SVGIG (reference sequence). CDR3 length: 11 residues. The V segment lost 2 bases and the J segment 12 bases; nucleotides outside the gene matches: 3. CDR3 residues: CAWSRTGGDTF. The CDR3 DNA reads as TGTGCCTGGAGTAGGACAGGGGGGGACACCTTC.

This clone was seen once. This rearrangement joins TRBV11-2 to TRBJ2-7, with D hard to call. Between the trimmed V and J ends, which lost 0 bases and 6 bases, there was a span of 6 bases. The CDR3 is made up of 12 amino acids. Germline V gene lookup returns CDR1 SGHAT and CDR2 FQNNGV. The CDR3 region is CASSLESLEQYF. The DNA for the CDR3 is TGTGCCAGCAGCTTAGAATCCCTCGAGCAGTACTTC.

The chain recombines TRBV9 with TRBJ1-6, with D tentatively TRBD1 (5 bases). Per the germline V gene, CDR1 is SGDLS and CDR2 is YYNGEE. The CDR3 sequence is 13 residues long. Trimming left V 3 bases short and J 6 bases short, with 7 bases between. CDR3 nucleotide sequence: TGTGCCAGCAGCGGGGACTTTAATTCACCCCTCCACTTT. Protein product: CASSGDFNSPLHF.

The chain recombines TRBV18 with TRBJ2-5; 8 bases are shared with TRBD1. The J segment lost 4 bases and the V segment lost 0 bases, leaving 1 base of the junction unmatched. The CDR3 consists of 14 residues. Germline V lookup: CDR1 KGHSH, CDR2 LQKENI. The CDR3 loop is CASSPPDRGETQYF. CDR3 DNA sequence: TGTGCCAGCTCACCACCTGACAGGGGAGAGACCCAGTACTTC.

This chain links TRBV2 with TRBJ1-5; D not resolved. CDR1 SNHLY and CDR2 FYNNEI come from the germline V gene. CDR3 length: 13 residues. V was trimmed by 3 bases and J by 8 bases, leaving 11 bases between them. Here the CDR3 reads CASSEEAREPQHF. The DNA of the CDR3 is TGTGCCAGCAGTGAGGAAGCGAGAGAGCCCCAGCATTTT.

In DNA, the CDR3 is TGTGCCAGCAGGCTCTATTCGGGGGTAAGCAATCAGCCCCAGCATTTT. Encoded protein: CASRLYSGVSNQPQHF. The chain couples TRBV28 to TRBJ1-5, with D possibly matching TRBD1 (5 bases). V lost 6 bases to trimming and J lost 1 base, with 16 bases between them. This CDR3 region has 16 residues. Per germline, CDR1 MDHEN and CDR2 SYDVKM.

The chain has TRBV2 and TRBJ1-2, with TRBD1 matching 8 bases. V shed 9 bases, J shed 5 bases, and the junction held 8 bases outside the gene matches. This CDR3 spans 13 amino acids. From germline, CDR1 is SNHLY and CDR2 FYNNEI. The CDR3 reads CARTGQGYYGYTF. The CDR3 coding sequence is TGTGCCAGAACCGGACAGGGTTATTATGGCTACACCTTC.

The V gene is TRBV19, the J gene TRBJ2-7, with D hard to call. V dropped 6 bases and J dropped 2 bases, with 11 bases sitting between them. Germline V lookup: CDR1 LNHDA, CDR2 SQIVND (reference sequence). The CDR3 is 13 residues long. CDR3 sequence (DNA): TGTGCCAGTAGCCCCCCTGGCACCTACGAGCAGTACTTC. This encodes CASSPPGTYEQYF.

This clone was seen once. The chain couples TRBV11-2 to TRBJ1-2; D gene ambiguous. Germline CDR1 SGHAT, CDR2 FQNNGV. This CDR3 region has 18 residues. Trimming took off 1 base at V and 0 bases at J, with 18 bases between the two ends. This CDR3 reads CASSLGAGSFSANYGYTF. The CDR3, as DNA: TGTGCCAGCAGCTTAGGGGCAGGATCTTTCTCCGCTAACTATGGCTACACCTTC.

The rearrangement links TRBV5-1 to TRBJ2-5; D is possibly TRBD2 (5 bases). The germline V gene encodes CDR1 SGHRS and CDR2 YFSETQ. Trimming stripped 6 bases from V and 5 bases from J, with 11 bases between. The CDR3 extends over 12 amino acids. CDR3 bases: TGCGCCAGCACCCACGAGCGGGAGACCCAGTACTTC. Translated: CASTHERETQYF. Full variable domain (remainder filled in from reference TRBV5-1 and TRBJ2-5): KAGVTQTPRYLIKTRGQQVTLSCSPISGHRSVSWYQQTPGQGLQFLFEYFSETQRNKGNFPGRFSGRQFSNSRSEMNVSTLELGDSALYLCASTHERETQYFGPGTRLLVL.

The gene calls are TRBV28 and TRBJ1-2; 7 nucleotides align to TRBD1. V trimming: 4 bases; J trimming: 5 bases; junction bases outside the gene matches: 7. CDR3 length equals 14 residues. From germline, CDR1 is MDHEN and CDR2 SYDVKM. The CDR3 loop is CASSSRDRWYGYTF. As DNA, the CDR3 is TGTGCCAGCAGTTCCCGGGACAGATGGTATGGCTACACCTTC.

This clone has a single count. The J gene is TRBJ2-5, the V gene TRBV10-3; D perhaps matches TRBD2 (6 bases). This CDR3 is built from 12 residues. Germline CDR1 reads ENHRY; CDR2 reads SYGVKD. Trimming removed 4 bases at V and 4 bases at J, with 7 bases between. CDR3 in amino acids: CAISGDSETQYF. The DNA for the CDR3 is TGTGCCATCAGTGGGGACTCAGAGACCCAGTACTTC.

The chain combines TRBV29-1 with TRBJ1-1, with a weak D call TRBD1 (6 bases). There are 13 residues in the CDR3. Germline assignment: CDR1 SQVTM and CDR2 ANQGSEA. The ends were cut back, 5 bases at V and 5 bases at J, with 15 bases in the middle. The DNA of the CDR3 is TGCAGCGTTCTCAAACAGGGTGGTACTGAAGCTTTCTTT. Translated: CSVLKQGGTEAFF.

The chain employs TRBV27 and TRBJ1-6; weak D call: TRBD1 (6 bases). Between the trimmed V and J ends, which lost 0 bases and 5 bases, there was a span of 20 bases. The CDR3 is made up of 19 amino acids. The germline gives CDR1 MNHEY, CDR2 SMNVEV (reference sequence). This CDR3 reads CASSLSDTTGLTHNSPLHF. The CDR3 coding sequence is TGTGCCAGCAGTTTATCCGATACGACAGGACTCACCCATAATTCACCCCTCCACTTT.

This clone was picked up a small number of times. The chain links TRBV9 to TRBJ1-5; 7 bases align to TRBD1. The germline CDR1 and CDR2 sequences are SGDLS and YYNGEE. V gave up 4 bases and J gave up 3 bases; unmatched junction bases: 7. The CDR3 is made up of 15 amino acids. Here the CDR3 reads CASSRLGQSNQPQHF. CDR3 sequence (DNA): TGTGCCAGCAGCAGGTTGGGACAGTCCAATCAGCCCCAGCATTTT.

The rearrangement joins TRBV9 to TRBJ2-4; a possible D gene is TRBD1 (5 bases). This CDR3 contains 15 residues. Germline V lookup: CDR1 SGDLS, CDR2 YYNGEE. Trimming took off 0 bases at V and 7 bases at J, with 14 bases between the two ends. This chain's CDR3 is CASSVGRGIRNIQYF. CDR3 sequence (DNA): TGTGCCAGCAGCGTAGGTAGGGGAATTAGGAACATTCAGTACTTC. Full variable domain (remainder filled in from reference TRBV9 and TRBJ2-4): DSGVTQTPKHLITATGQRVTLRCSPRSGDLSVYWYQQSLDQGLQFLIQYYNGEERAKGNILERFSAQQFPDLHSELNLSSLELGDSALYFCASSVGRGIRNIQYFGAGTRLSVL.

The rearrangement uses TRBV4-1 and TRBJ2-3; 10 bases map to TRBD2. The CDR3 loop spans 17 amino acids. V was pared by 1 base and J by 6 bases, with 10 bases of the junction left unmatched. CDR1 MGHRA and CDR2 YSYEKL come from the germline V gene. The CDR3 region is CASSQVGPGLASDTQYF. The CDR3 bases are TGCGCCAGCAGCCAAGTTGGACCGGGACTAGCGAGTGATACGCAGTATTTT.

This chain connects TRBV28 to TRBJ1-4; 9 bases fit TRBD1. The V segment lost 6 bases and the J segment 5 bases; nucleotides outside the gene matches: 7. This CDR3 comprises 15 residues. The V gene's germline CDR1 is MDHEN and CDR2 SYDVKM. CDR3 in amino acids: CASSRPGQGNEKLFF. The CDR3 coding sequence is TGTGCCAGCAGCCGTCCGGGACAGGGAAATGAAAAACTGTTTTTT.

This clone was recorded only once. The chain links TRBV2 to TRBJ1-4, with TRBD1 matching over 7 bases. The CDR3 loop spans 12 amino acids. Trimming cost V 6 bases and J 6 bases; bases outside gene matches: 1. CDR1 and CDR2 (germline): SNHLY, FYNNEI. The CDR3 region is CASSQGDEKLFF. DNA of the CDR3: TGTGCCAGCAGCCAGGGGGATGAAAAACTGTTTTTT.

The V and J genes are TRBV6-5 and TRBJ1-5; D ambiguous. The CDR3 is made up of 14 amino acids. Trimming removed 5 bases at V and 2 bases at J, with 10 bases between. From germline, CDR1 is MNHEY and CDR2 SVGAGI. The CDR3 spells CASSPGRGNQPQHF. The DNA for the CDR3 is TGTGCCAGCAGTCCCGGGCGGGGCAATCAGCCCCAGCATTTT.

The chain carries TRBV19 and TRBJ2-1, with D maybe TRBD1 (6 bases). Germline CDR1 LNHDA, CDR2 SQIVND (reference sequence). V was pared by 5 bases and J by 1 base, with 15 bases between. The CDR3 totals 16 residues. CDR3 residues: CASSPRRGSSYNEQFF. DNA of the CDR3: TGTGCCAGTAGTCCCCGAAGGGGGAGTTCCTACAATGAGCAGTTCTTC.

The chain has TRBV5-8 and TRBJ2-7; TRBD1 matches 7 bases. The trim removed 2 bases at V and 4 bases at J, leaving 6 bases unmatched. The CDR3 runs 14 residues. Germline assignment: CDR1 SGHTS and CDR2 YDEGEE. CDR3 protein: CASSLGRGRYEQYF. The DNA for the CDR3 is TGTGCCAGCAGCTTAGGTAGGGGGCGTTACGAGCAGTACTTC.

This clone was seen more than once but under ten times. Here the CDR3 DNA reads TGTGCGGGGAGCCAGGCTTCCTATAATTCACCCCTCCACTTT. Translated: CAGSQASYNSPLHF. The rearrangement uses TRBV28 and TRBJ1-6; the D is unclear. From germline, CDR1 is MDHEN and CDR2 SYDVKM. This CDR3 is built from 14 residues.

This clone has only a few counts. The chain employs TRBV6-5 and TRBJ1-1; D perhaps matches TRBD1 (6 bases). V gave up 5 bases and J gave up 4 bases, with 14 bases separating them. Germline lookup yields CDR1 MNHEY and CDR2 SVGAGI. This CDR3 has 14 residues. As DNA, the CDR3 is TGTGCCAGCAGTCCCATCGACAGGCCCACTGAAGCTTTCTTT. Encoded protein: CASSPIDRPTEAFF.

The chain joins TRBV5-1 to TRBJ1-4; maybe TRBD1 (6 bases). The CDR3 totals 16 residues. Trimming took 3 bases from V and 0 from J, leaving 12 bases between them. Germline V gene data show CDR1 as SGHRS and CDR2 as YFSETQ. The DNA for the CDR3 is TGCGCCAGCAGCTGGGGGGGCAGCTCAACTAATGAAAAACTGTTTTTT. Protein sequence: CASSWGGSSTNEKLFF.

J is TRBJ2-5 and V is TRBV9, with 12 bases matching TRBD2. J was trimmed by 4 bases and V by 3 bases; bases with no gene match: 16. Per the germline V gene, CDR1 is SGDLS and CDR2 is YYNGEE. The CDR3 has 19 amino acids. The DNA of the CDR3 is TGTGCCAGCAGCGAGGGACTAGCGGGTACCCGCGGGGGGAGAGAGACCCAGTACTTC. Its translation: CASSEGLAGTRGGRETQYF.